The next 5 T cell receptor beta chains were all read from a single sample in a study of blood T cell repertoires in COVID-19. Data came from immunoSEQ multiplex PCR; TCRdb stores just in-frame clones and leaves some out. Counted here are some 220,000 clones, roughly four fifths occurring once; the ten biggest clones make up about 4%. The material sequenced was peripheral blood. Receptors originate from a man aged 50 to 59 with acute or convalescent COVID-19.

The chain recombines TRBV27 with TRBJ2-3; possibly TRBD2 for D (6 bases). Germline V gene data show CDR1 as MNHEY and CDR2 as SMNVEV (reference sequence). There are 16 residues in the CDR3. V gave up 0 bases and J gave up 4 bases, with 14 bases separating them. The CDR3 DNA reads TGTGCCAGCAGTTTATCAGGGACCGGGGGACCAGATACGCAGTATTTT. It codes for CASSLSGTGGPDTQYF.

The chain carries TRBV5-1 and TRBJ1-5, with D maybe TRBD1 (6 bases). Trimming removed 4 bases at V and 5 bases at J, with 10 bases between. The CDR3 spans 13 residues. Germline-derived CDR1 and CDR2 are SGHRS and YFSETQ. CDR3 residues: CASSRRGDQPQHF. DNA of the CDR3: TGCGCCAGCAGCCGCAGGGGCGATCAGCCCCAGCATTTT.

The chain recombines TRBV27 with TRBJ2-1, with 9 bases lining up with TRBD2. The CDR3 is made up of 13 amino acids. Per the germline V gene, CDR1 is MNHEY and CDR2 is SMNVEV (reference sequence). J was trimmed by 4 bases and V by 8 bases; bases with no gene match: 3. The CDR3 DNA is TGTGCCAGCGGGACTAGCCTTTACAATGAGCAGTTCTTC. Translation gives CASGTSLYNEQFF.

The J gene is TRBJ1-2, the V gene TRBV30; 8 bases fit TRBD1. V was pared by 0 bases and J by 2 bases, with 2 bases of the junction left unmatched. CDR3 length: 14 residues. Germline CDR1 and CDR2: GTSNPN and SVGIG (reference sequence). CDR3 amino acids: CAWSVGQGNYGYTF. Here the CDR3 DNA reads TGTGCCTGGAGTGTTGGACAGGGAAACTATGGCTACACCTTC.

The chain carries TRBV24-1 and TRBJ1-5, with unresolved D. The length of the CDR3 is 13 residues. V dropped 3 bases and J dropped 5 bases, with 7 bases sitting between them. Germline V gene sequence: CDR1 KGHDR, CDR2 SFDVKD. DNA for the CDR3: TGTGCCACCAGTGATCTGAGAGATCAGCCCCAGCATTTT. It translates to CATSDLRDQPQHF.